This T cell receptor (beta chain) was retrieved from a study of T cell repertoires in cytomegalovirus infection. Turning to this clonotype: The antigen is unknown.

The CDR3 extends over 14 amino acids. Germline V gives CDR1 MGHRA, CDR2 YSYEKL. Trimming took off 3 bases at V and 7 bases at J, with 13 bases between the two ends. TCRdb processed the reads anew with MiXCR; each CDR3 protein has one entry. The sample contains fewer than 1,000,000 distinct CDR3 sequences, more than 25% of which appear only once. The chain recombines TRBV4-1 with TRBJ2-1; D is perhaps TRBD2 (6 bases). The sample consisted of cultured CD8+ T cells from PBMCs, taken from culture after CMV antigen stimulation. This clonotype was obtained from a human donor in good health (CMV status not recorded). Some clones in this sample may be carry-over from other donors' samples. CDR3 bases: TGCGCCAGCAGCCATCGGACGGGGGAGAATGAGCAGTTCTTC. Protein sequence: CASSHRTGENEQFF.